One sample yielded the 5 T cell receptor beta chains listed below, sequenced in a study of T cells in localized non-small cell lung cancer. Produced via immunoSEQ multiplex PCR; TCRdb's table is partial and in-frame only. The repertoire holds 50,000 or so clones, with approximately 80% as singletons. The specimen was peripheral blood, collected before any cancer treatment. The receptor source for this set is a female donor older than 55 with stage II squamous cell lung carcinoma.

This clone was observed a single time. The V call is TRBV10-3, the J call TRBJ2-7; D is unclear. Trimming took off 4 bases at V and 0 bases at J, with 7 bases between the two ends. Germline CDR1 ENHRY, CDR2 SYGVKD. This CDR3 is 13 amino acids long. The CDR3 is CAISGSSSYEQYF. In nucleotides, the CDR3 is TGTGCCATCAGTGGGAGTAGCTCCTACGAGCAGTACTTC.

This CDR3 reads CAWSLNAAGSGNTIYF. For the CDR3, the DNA is TGTGCCTGGAGCCTCAATGCGGCCGGCTCTGGAAACACCATATATTTT. The rearrangement links TRBV30 to TRBJ1-3; D is unresolved. V was shortened by 3 bases and J by 0 bases, with 15 bases between the two germline ends. The CDR3 is 16 residues long. The germline gives CDR1 GTSNPN, CDR2 SVGIG (reference sequence).

The chain carries TRBV19 and TRBJ1-2, with 8 bases that match TRBD1. CDR3 length: 14 residues. Germline loops: CDR1 LNHDA, CDR2 SQIVND (reference sequence). Trimming at V came to 1 base and at J to 6 bases, leaving 4 bases not matched to a gene. The CDR3 is CASSIGRGQDGYTF. The CDR3 coding sequence is TGTGCCAGTAGTATAGGGAGGGGACAGGATGGCTACACCTTC.

The V and J genes are TRBV30 and TRBJ2-7; 10 positions agree with TRBD1. CDR1 is GTSNPN and CDR2 is SVGIG in the germline V gene (reference sequence). V lost 2 bases, J lost 7 bases, and 8 bases stayed unmatched. CDR3 size: 14 residues. CDR3 region: CAWSKGTGAGEQYF. The CDR3 DNA is TGTGCCTGGAGTAAGGGGACAGGGGCTGGGGAGCAGTACTTC.

This rearrangement joins TRBV6-5 to TRBJ1-2; possible D gene TRBD1, 5 bases. The CDR3 runs to 15 residues. The germline V gene encodes CDR1 MNHEY and CDR2 SVGAGI. V lost 4 bases and J lost 3, with 15 bases in between. CDR3 amino acids: CASSFSGRMDYGYTF. The CDR3 region has the DNA TGTGCCAGCAGTTTTTCGGGACGGATGGACTATGGCTACACCTTC.